These 19 T cell receptor beta chains were sequenced from one sample in a study of blood T cell repertoires in COVID-19. The table came from immunoSEQ multiplex PCR; TCRdb's copy has only in-frame clones and leaves some out. Among approximately 220,000 clones listed, about 86% were seen once. Sequenced: peripheral blood. These receptors all come from a man aged 55-75 years who had recovered from COVID-19.

This chain connects TRBV7-9 to TRBJ2-1, with TRBD2 matching 8 bases. The CDR3 spans 14 residues. After removal of 5 bases from V and 7 bases from J, the junction contained 7 bases not matched to a gene. CDR1 and CDR2 (germline): SEHNR, FQNEAQ (reference sequence). The DNA of the CDR3 is TGTGCCAGCAGCCTTAGCGGGATTTGGAATGAGCAGTTCTTC. It codes for CASSLSGIWNEQFF.

The chain couples TRBV12-5 to TRBJ1-5; D may be TRBD1 (6 bases). Germline CDR1 and CDR2: LGHNT and FRNRAP. V dropped 5 bases and J dropped 5 bases, with 16 bases sitting between them. The CDR3 is made up of 15 amino acids. The CDR3 coding sequence is TGTGCTAGTGGTCCATCCGGACAGCTACATCAGCCCCAGCATTTT. Its translation is CASGPSGQLHQPQHF.

This chain connects TRBV5-4 to TRBJ2-5; D is possibly TRBD2 (7 bases). The V end lost 0 bases, the J end lost 5 bases, and 11 bases lay between the germline ends. The germline gives CDR1 SGHNT, CDR2 YYREEE (reference sequence). The CDR3 runs to 14 residues. The CDR3 protein is CASSLGGGWETQYF. In nucleotides, the CDR3 is TGTGCCAGCAGCTTGGGGGGGGGCTGGGAGACCCAGTACTTC.

The chain carries TRBV11-2 and TRBJ1-3; 12 bases map to TRBD1. CDR1 is SGHAT and CDR2 is FQNNGV in the germline V gene. The CDR3 contains 19 residues. The junction had 12 bases not matched to a gene; V was cut back by 2 bases and J by 4 bases. This chain's CDR3 is CASSLFVGQGAKTGNTIYF. As DNA, the CDR3 is TGTGCCAGCAGCTTATTTGTGGGACAGGGGGCAAAAACGGGAAACACCATATATTTT.

This CDR3 reads CASSLTMAGDGYTF. DNA for the CDR3: TGTGCCAGCAGCTTAACGATGGCAGGGGATGGCTACACCTTC. The V and J genes are TRBV7-3 and TRBJ1-2, with D possibly being TRBD1 (6 bases). The CDR3 sequence is 14 residues long. In germline, CDR1 is SGHTA, CDR2 FQGTGA. V gave up 0 bases and J gave up 6 bases, with 11 bases separating them. The variable domain in full, with the rest retrieved from reference TRBV7-3 and TRBJ1-2, is GAGVSQTPSNKVTEKGKYVELRCDPISGHTALYWYRQSLGQGPEFLIYFQGTGAADDSGLPNDRFFAVRPEGSVSTLKIQRTERGDSAVYLCASSLTMAGDGYTFGSGTRLTVV.

CDR3 protein: CASSVFHAGRRYGYTF. DNA for the CDR3: TGTGCCAGCAGCGTTTTTCACGCGGGGCGACGCTATGGCTACACCTTC. The genes are TRBV28 and TRBJ1-2; tentative D call: TRBD1 (5 bases). The V gene lost 6 bases and the J gene lost 4 bases, with 21 bases spanning the gap. This CDR3 is built from 16 residues. Per germline, CDR1 MDHEN and CDR2 SYDVKM.

This clone was seen a handful of times. The CDR3 DNA reads TGTGCCAGTAGAATTCAGGGAACAGATACGCAGTATTTT. Amino acids: CASRIQGTDTQYF. This sequence joins TRBV19 and TRBJ2-3; D might be TRBD1 (5 bases). The CDR3 consists of 13 residues. The ends were cut back, 6 bases at V and 3 bases at J, with 10 bases in the middle. Germline CDR1 and CDR2: LNHDA and SQIVND (reference sequence).

This chain uses TRBV18 with TRBJ2-1; D might be TRBD2 (6 bases). Trimming cost V 3 bases and J 4 bases, with 7 bases left between them. The CDR3 has 13 amino acids. The V gene's germline CDR1 is KGHSH and CDR2 LQKENI. CDR3 sequence reads: CASSPGTYNEQFF. CDR3 nucleotide sequence: TGTGCCAGCTCACCCGGGACTTACAATGAGCAGTTCTTC.

The chain combines TRBV29-1 with TRBJ2-5, with 9 bases fitting TRBD1. The V and J ends lost 7 bases and 5 bases, in that order; junction bases with no gene match: 5. Germline V gene sequence: CDR1 SQVTM, CDR2 ANQGSEA. CDR3 length equals 12 residues. The CDR3 loop reads CSANRGLETQYF. The CDR3 bases are TGCAGCGCTAACAGGGGGCTGGAGACCCAGTACTTC.

V gene TRBV6-4 combines with J gene TRBJ2-1; tentatively, D is TRBD1 (6 bases). Germline V gene sequence: CDR1 MRHNA, CDR2 SNTAGT. The germline V and J ends were trimmed by 6 bases and 5 bases, with 17 bases remaining between them. The CDR3 extends over 15 amino acids. CDR3 sequence: CASRGAVGADNEQFF. The CDR3 DNA follows: TGTGCCAGCAGGGGGGCGGTGGGGGCCGACAATGAGCAGTTCTTC.

V and J are TRBV27 and TRBJ2-4, with D perhaps TRBD2 (7 bases). The V gene lost 8 bases and the J gene lost 1 base, with 12 bases spanning the gap. Germline V gene data show CDR1 as MNHEY and CDR2 as SMNVEV (reference sequence). The CDR3 extends over 14 amino acids. CDR3 nucleotides: TGTGCCAGCTCGCGGGGGCTGGCCAAAAACATTCAGTACTTC. Translated: CASSRGLAKNIQYF.

V usage is TRBV4-3 and J usage is TRBJ1-1; tentatively, D is TRBD1 (5 bases). Germline V lookup: CDR1 LGHNA, CDR2 YSLEER. The CDR3 loop spans 13 amino acids. Trimming stripped 0 bases from V and 10 bases from J, with 12 bases between. The CDR3 spells CASSQDGTGGAFF. CDR3 nucleotide sequence: TGCGCCAGCAGCCAAGATGGCACGGGGGGAGCTTTCTTT.

The gene calls are TRBV7-8 and TRBJ1-3; weak D call: TRBD1 (6 bases). Germline CDR1 reads SGHVS; CDR2 reads FQNEAQ. V lost 4 bases, J lost 0 bases, and 13 bases lay in between. The CDR3 length is 16 residues. CDR3 DNA sequence: TGTGCCAGCAGCTCTGGGCCAGGGGACTCTGGAAACACCATATATTTT. It translates to CASSSGPGDSGNTIYF.

The genes are TRBV7-2 and TRBJ1-2, with no clear D. The CDR3 sequence is 16 residues long. Germline V gene data show CDR1 as SGHTA and CDR2 as FQGNSA. V was cut by 1 base and J by 0 bases, with 12 bases left in between. CDR3 in amino acids: CASSLDGKSSNYGYTF. The CDR3 DNA sequence: TGTGCCAGCAGCTTAGACGGGAAATCTTCTAACTATGGCTACACCTTC.

The genes are TRBV7-9 and TRBJ1-4; 7 bases agree with TRBD1. CDR3 length: 15 residues. The germline V gene encodes CDR1 SEHNR and CDR2 FQNEAQ (reference sequence). J was trimmed by 7 bases and V by 4 bases; bases with no gene match: 9. The CDR3 reads CASSSSEGAGEKLFF. CDR3 DNA sequence: TGTGCCAGCAGCTCATCCGAGGGGGCTGGTGAAAAACTGTTTTTT.

V is TRBV19 and J is TRBJ2-5; TRBD1 matches 10 bases. Trimming removed 4 bases from V and 7 bases from J; junction bases left unmatched: 12. The CDR3 spans 16 residues. CDR1 and CDR2 from the germline V gene are LNHDA and SQIVND (reference sequence). The CDR3, as DNA: TGTGCCAGTAGTACCCGTGGACAGGGGGGTTTGGGGACCCAGTACTTC. Its translation is CASSTRGQGGLGTQYF. Full variable domain (rest looked up from reference TRBV19 and TRBJ2-5): DGGITQSPKYLFRKEGQNVTLSCEQNLNHDAMYWYRQDPGQGLRLIYYSQIVNDFQKGDIAEGYSVSREKKESFPLTVTSAQKNPTAFYLCASSTRGQGGLGTQYFGPGTRLLVL.

This clone was observed a single time. V usage is TRBV3-1 (or the pseudogene TRBV3-2) and J usage is TRBJ2-3; D is undetermined. Per the germline V gene, CDR1 is LGHDT and CDR2 is YNNKEL (reference sequence). V was cut by 4 bases and J by 2 bases, with 16 bases left in between. The CDR3 runs to 16 residues. This CDR3 is CASSLRVGFTTDTQYF. CDR3 DNA: TGTGCCAGCAGCCTACGAGTCGGTTTTACCACAGATACGCAGTATTTT.

The V gene is TRBV30, the J gene TRBJ2-5, with 7 bases fitting TRBD1. This CDR3 comprises 12 residues. Per the germline V gene, CDR1 is GTSNPN and CDR2 is SVGIG (reference sequence). V gave up 8 bases and J gave up 1 base; unmatched junction bases: 4. The CDR3 DNA is TGTGCCCTCTGGACAGGCCAAGAGACCCAGTACTTC. Residues: CALWTGQETQYF.

This clone came up once. The rearrangement joins TRBV24-1 to TRBJ2-3; unclear D gene. Per germline, CDR1 KGHDR and CDR2 SFDVKD. Trimming cost V 4 bases and J 6 bases, with 16 bases left between them. CDR3 length equals 15 residues. The CDR3 spells CATSDPKPRSDTQYF. For the CDR3, the DNA is TGTGCCACCAGTGACCCGAAGCCCCGGTCGGATACGCAGTATTTT.